Here is one T cell receptor (beta chain) with its context. Its antigen specificity is not known. No base quality information exists; no much larger clone differs at one position. The entry originates in a study of CD4+ T cells in melanoma (dated by TCRdb to between 2021 and 2022). Study-level background: Neoantigen-specific CD4+ T cells in human melanoma were what the study investigated. General findings and caveats noted by the study authors: According to the report, neoantigen-specific CD4+ T cells in melanoma displayed diverse differentiation states. Neoantigen-specific CD4+ T cells were reported to be correlated with the function of CD8+ T cells, macrophages and B cells.

The CDR3 numbers 15 residues from cysteine through phenylalanine. Of the read, only the CDR3 DNA is kept; its 45 bases are in frame from base 1. V sheds 3 bases and J sheds 5 bases, leaving 16 bases between their ends. As encoded in the germline V gene, CDR1 is LGHNA while CDR2 is YNFKEQ. Receptor libraries were prepared by the immunoSEQ multiplex PCR assay. TCRdb took over this immuneACCESS table, retaining in-frame rearrangements with V and J assigned. Such tables are incomplete; in checked studies, under half of the missing clones stem from an unresolved V gene, and the remainder is unexplained. This sample is represented by 8,500 to 10,000 clones; over 55% of them were singletons. The ten largest clonotypes hold around 17% of the sample. Donors were patients with melanoma.

This TCR was sampled from a human donor with melanoma. Sample: cells from a culture (not recorded whether cultured in vitro). The sequence is built from TRBV4-2 and TRBJ1-2, with a weak D call of TRBD1 (5 bases match). The bases read TGTGCCAGCAGCCAGGAAAACGGGGCAGGTTATGGCTACACCTTC. This gives the protein CASSQENGAGYGYTF.